Listed below are T cell receptor beta chains from one sample, sequenced in a study of blood T cell repertoires in COVID-19. This table comes from immunoSEQ multiplex PCR, and its TCRdb copy is limited to in-frame clones, with some not included. The top ten clones hold 15% of a sample with roughly 50,000 clones, roughly 79% of them seen once. The sample comprised peripheral blood. Receptor source: a human donor with active or convalescent COVID-19. The donor label of this sample is uncertain. Both conserved end residues are part of each CDR3. Each record gives: J gene, V gene, D gene, clone size, CDR3 DNA, CDR3 protein. D genes are given only for firm matches. Rows give clone size only sometimes, using once, few, many, or a class for an expanded clone.

J gene: TRBJ1-4; V gene: TRBV5-4; D gene: TRBD1; clone size: -; CDR3 DNA: TGTGCCAGCAGTTTTTCTTCCGGACAGGGCAATGAAAAACTGTTTTTT; CDR3 protein: CASSFSSGQGNEKLFF
J gene: TRBJ2-1; V gene: TRBV5-5; D gene: TRBD1; clone size: once; CDR3 DNA: TGTGCCAGCAGCCTACAGGGGACACACAATGAGCAGTTCTTC; CDR3 protein: CASSLQGTHNEQFF
J gene: TRBJ1-1; V gene: TRBV6-5; D gene: -; clone size: -; CDR3 DNA: TGTGCCAGCAGTTTCCGGGACATGAACACTGAAGCTTTCTTT; CDR3 protein: CASSFRDMNTEAFF
J gene: TRBJ1-2; V gene: TRBV18; D gene: TRBD1; clone size: -; CDR3 DNA: TGTGCCAGCTCTCAAACGACAGGGGGAAACTATGGCTACACCTTC; CDR3 protein: CASSQTTGGNYGYTF
J gene: TRBJ2-4; V gene: TRBV7-2; D gene: TRBD2; clone size: few; CDR3 DNA: TGTGCCAGCAGCTTAGTAGGCGGGGGGGAAAACATTCAGTACTTC; CDR3 protein: CASSLVGGGENIQYF
J gene: TRBJ2-2; V gene: TRBV5-1; D gene: TRBD2; clone size: -; CDR3 DNA: TGCGCCAGCAGCTCCGGCCGGACTAGCGGACCCACCGGGGAGCTGTTTTTT; CDR3 protein: CASSSGRTSGPTGELFF
J gene: TRBJ1-6; V gene: TRBV27; D gene: TRBD1; clone size: -; CDR3 DNA: TGTGCCAGCAGTTTTAGGACAGGTTTTTCACCCCTCCACTTT; CDR3 protein: CASSFRTGFSPLHF
J gene: TRBJ2-4; V gene: TRBV21-1; D gene: -; clone size: -; CDR3 DNA: TGTGCCAGCAGCAAATTGAAGGGGATAGCCAAAAACATTCAGTACTTC; CDR3 protein: CASSKLKGIAKNIQYF
J gene: TRBJ2-2; V gene: TRBV9; D gene: TRBD2; clone size: -; CDR3 DNA: TGTGCCAGCAGCCCTAGGCGGACTAGCGGAGCCGGGGAGCTGTTTTTT; CDR3 protein: CASSPRRTSGAGELFF
J gene: TRBJ2-1; V gene: TRBV7-3; D gene: -; clone size: -; CDR3 DNA: TGTGCCAGCAGCTTAATGGCCGCGGCCAATGAGCAGTTCTTC; CDR3 protein: CASSLMAAANEQFF
J gene: TRBJ2-1; V gene: TRBV7-8; D gene: -; clone size: -; CDR3 DNA: TGTGCCAGCAGCTTGGGAGGGACAAGTTACAATGAGCAGTTCTTC; CDR3 protein: CASSLGGTSYNEQFF
J gene: TRBJ2-2; V gene: TRBV5-5; D gene: -; clone size: -; CDR3 DNA: TGTGCCAGCAGCTTGGCTACCGGACAGTACACCGGGGAGCTGTTTTTT; CDR3 protein: CASSLATGQYTGELFF
J gene: TRBJ2-7; V gene: TRBV5-1; D gene: -; clone size: once; CDR3 DNA: TGCGCCAGCAGCTTGTCAGGCCAGAAACAGAGTTTC; CDR3 protein: CASSLSGQKQSF
J gene: TRBJ1-1; V gene: TRBV6-2/TRBV6-3; D gene: -; clone size: -; CDR3 DNA: TGTGCCAGCAGCCCTCGCGGGGGCAGGCTGAACACTGAAGCTTTCTTT; CDR3 protein: CASSPRGGRLNTEAFF
J gene: TRBJ2-1; V gene: TRBV28; D gene: -; clone size: -; CDR3 DNA: TGTGCCAGCAGTTCCATCGCTGATCAGGTGAAGCACAATGAGCAGTTCTTC; CDR3 protein: CASSSIADQVKHNEQFF
J gene: TRBJ1-3; V gene: TRBV7-9; D gene: -; clone size: -; CDR3 DNA: TGTGCCAGCAGCTTAGGTGTGACAGGAAACACCATATATTTT; CDR3 protein: CASSLGVTGNTIYF
J gene: TRBJ1-5; V gene: TRBV19; D gene: TRBD1; clone size: -; CDR3 DNA: TGTGCCAGTAGTTCCGCAGGGGGCGCAGGCCCGCCCCAGCATTTT; CDR3 protein: CASSSAGGAGPPQHF
J gene: TRBJ1-2; V gene: TRBV7-8; D gene: -; clone size: -; CDR3 DNA: TGTGCCAGCAGCCTGGTCGGCGTAGTGAGTCGAGGTGGCTACACCTTC; CDR3 protein: CASSLVGVVSRGGYTF